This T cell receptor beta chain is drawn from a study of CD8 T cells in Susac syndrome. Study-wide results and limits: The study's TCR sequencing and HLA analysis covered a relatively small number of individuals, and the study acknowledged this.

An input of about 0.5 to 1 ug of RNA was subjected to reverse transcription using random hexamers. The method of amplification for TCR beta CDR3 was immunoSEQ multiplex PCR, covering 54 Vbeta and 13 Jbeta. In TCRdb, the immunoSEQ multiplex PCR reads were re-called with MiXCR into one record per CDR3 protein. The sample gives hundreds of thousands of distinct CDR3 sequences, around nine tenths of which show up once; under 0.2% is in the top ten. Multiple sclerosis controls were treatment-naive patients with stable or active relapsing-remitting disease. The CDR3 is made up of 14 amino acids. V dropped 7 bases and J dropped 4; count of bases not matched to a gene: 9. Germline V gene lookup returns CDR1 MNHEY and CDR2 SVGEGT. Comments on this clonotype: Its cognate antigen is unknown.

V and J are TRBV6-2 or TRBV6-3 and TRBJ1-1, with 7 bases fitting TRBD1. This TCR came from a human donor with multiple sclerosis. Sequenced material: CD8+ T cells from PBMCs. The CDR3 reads CASTGQVGGTEAFF. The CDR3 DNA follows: TGTGCCAGCACCGGACAGGTTGGGGGCACTGAAGCTTTCTTT.